This T cell receptor beta chain was captured by sequencing in a study of OX40 agonist ivuxolimab in advanced cancers. Study background: Treatment of patients was with ivuxolimab, an agonistic anti-OX40 (CD134) antibody. Three dose-escalation patients had partial responses: one with hepatocellular carcinoma and two with cutaneous melanoma.

The data were produced by immunoSEQ multiplex PCR, yet TCRdb's version contains in-frame clones alone and is incomplete. In the table there are 100,000 to 150,000 clones, approximately 90% of which are singletons. The sample in question was CD4+ or CD8+ T cells sorted from blood, obtained in a trial of the OX40 agonist ivuxolimab. The sequence came from an adult with an advanced solid tumor such as melanoma, head and neck, liver or kidney cancer.

CDR3 bases: TGTGCCAGCAGCTTAAGTCTAGCGGAAAAGGGTGAGCAGTTCTTC. Protein: CASSLSLAEKGEQFF. This chain uses TRBV7-9 with TRBJ2-1; 7 nucleotides match TRBD2. The CDR3 consists of 15 residues. Germline CDR1 reads SEHNR; CDR2 reads FQNEAQ (reference sequence). V was clipped by 2 bases and J by 9 bases; unmatched bases: 10.